The 31 T cell receptor beta chains below were found in one sample sequenced in a study of T cell repertoires in breast cancer. Blocking oligonucleotides added to a second nested PCR suppressed unpaired genes. TCRdb fed the emulsion pairing reads into MiXCR, producing one record per CDR3 protein. The sample records about 40,000 distinct CDR3 sequences, 45% being singletons. Primers covering all TCR V genes were used in emulsion RT-PCR on CD8+ T cells. The sample taken for sequencing was CD8+ T cells. The source of these receptors is a pool of human donors with breast cancer or a healthy control (not recorded which).

Concerning this clonotype itself: In this CDR3 the conserved last residue, phenylalanine or tryptophan, is missing, so a read error is likely. The chain links TRBV20-1 to TRBJ2-1; 7 nucleotides agree with TRBD2. Germline CDR1 DFQATT, CDR2 SNEGSKA (reference sequence). The CDR3 spans 16 residues. The CDR3 DNA reads as TGCCCGCGTCGCGTAGCGGGCGTTCCCTCCTACAATGAGCAGTTCCTC. As protein: CPRRVAGVPSYNEQFL.

Of note for this clonotype: The junction departs from the called germline gene at one end, perhaps through a read error. CDR3 residues: CAGSAPDGHRVRGTEAFF. The CDR3 DNA reads as TGTGCCGGCAGTGCCCCCGATGGGCACAGGGTGAGGGGGACTGAAGCTTTCTTT. The rearrangement joins TRBV2 to TRBJ1-1; a weak D match, TRBD1 (6 bases). Germline V CDR1 and CDR2: SNHLY, FYNNEI. CDR3 length: 18 amino acids.

This clonotype has a single count. The genes are TRBV6-1 and TRBJ1-1; maybe TRBD1 (5 bases). The CDR3 runs to 13 residues. The V and J ends lost 7 bases and 8 bases respectively, with 17 bases between them. CDR1 and CDR2 (germline): MNHNS, SASEGT. DNA for the CDR3: TGTGCCAGCACTAACGGGTTGGGGCGGGAAGCTTTCTTT. Protein sequence: CASTNGLGREAFF.

This clonotype has a handful of counts. The chain recombines TRBV6-5 with TRBJ1-1; D is unresolved. The CDR3 consists of 14 residues. In germline, CDR1 is MNHEY, CDR2 SVGAGI. V lost 1 base to trimming and J lost 0 bases, with 6 bases between them. The CDR3 region has the DNA TGTGCCAGCAGTTACTATGGCATGAACACTGAAGCTTTCTTT. Translating gives CASSYYGMNTEAFF.

The chain is built from TRBV3-1 and TRBJ2-3; 12 positions match TRBD2. The CDR3 is 17 amino acids. From germline, CDR1 is LGHDT and CDR2 YNNKEL (reference sequence). Unmatched junction bases numbered 9, after V lost 4 bases and J lost 4 bases. CDR3 sequence reads: CASSPTRLAGEADTQYF. CDR3 coding DNA: TGTGCCAGCAGCCCAACCCGACTAGCGGGAGAAGCAGATACGCAGTATTTT.

In the case of this clonotype: The CDR3 does not end in the conserved phenylalanine or tryptophan, so this is likely a read error. The chain employs TRBV27 and TRBJ2-7; TRBD1 aligns across 9 bases. V was clipped by 4 bases and J by 2 bases; unmatched bases: 15. CDR3 length equals 18 residues. The germline CDR1 and CDR2 sequences are MNHEY and SMNVEV (reference sequence). In DNA form, the CDR3 reads TGTGCCAGCAGTTCGTACTCCGACCTCGGACAGGGGCCCTACGAGCAGTACCTC. It encodes CASSSYSDLGQGPYEQYL.

V is TRBV20-1 and J is TRBJ1-2, with no clear D. Trimming removed 5 bases at V and 4 bases at J, with 5 bases between. Germline-derived CDR1 and CDR2 are DFQATT and SNEGSKA (reference sequence). The CDR3 has 10 amino acids. The CDR3 sequence is CSASTYGYTF. CDR3 sequence (DNA): TGCAGTGCTTCTACCTATGGCTACACCTTC.

The chain uses TRBV3-1 and TRBJ2-5; TRBD2 aligns across 7 bases. This CDR3 comprises 14 residues. V was pared by 10 bases and J by 3 bases, with 11 bases of the junction left unmatched. Per the germline V gene, CDR1 is LGHDT and CDR2 is YNNKEL (reference sequence). The CDR3 region has the DNA TGTGCCACCTCTCCGCCGGGACTAAAAGAGACCCAGTACTTC. Translation: CATSPPGLKETQYF.

The gene calls are TRBV9 and TRBJ2-3; D is unresolved. CDR3 size: 17 residues. Germline lookup yields CDR1 SGDLS and CDR2 YYNGEE. V dropped 0 bases and J dropped 6 bases, with 20 bases sitting between them. The CDR3 sequence is CASSVAADSRSRDTQYF. CDR3 in DNA: TGTGCCAGCAGCGTAGCGGCCGACTCACGGTCTCGGGATACGCAGTATTTT.

The chain couples TRBV7-8 to TRBJ1-5; TRBD1 is a possible D gene (5 bases). Germline CDR1 reads SGHVS; CDR2 reads FQNEAQ. The length of the CDR3 is 14 residues. V was cut by 5 bases and J by 4 bases, with 12 bases left in between. The CDR3 nucleotides are TGTGCCAGCAGCGTCCGGGGCCTTAATCAGCCCCAGCATTTT. Its protein product is CASSVRGLNQPQHF.

About this clonotype itself: One end of the junction does not line up with germline, which may come from a read error. V gene TRBV19 combines with J gene TRBJ2-3, with 7 bases aligning to TRBD2. From germline, CDR1 is LNHDA and CDR2 SQIVND (reference sequence). CDR3 length: 18 amino acids. DNA of the CDR3: TGTGCCAGTAGTGTAGACGGGGAGGGACTGGCTAGCACAGATACGCAGTATTTT. This sequence encodes CASSVDGEGLASTDTQYF. The full variable domain, in which reference TRBV19 and TRBJ2-3 provide the parts outside the CDR3, is DGGITQSPKYLFRKEGQNVTLSCEQNLNHDAMYWYRQDPGQGLRLIYYSQIVNDFQKGDIAEGYSVSREKKESFPLTVTSAQKNPTAFYLCASSVDGEGLASTDTQYFGPGTRLTVL.

J is TRBJ1-6 and V is TRBV20-1; D unresolved. Trimming took 2 bases from V and 6 from J, leaving 8 bases between them. Germline values: CDR1 DFQATT, CDR2 SNEGSKA (reference sequence). The CDR3 spans 13 residues. The CDR3 sequence: CSARIGFNSPLHF. The DNA of the CDR3 is TGCAGTGCTAGAATAGGGTTTAATTCACCCCTCCACTTT.

This clonotype has more than one count but fewer than ten. The chain joins TRBV27 to TRBJ2-1; the D gene is possibly TRBD2 (5 bases). The CDR3 is 14 amino acids. Trimming pared 3 bases from V and 10 bases from J, leaving 16 bases between. Germline assignment: CDR1 MNHEY and CDR2 SMNVEV (reference sequence). The CDR3 region is CASSFVGARVEQFF. Written as DNA, the CDR3 is TGTGCCAGCAGTTTCGTGGGAGCGAGGGTGGAGCAGTTCTTC.

The V gene is TRBV4-1, the J gene TRBJ2-1; no firm D call. CDR3 length: 15 residues. Deletions cut 0 bases from V and 3 bases from J, with 9 bases between. Germline V lookup: CDR1 MGHRA, CDR2 YSYEKL. CDR3 nucleotide sequence: TGCGCCAGCAGCCAAGACCCGGGCCTCTACAATGAGCAGTTCTTC. This encodes CASSQDPGLYNEQFF.

The sample holds a few counts of this clonotype. The gene calls are TRBV20-1 and TRBJ2-7; unclear D gene. The CDR3 runs 13 residues. V was pared by 4 bases and J by 2 bases, with 12 bases between. Looked up from germline, CDR1 is DFQATT and CDR2 is SNEGSKA (reference sequence). CDR3 nucleotides: TGCAGTGCTACGCATACTTCAACCTACGAGCAGTACTTC. Amino acids: CSATHTSTYEQYF.

This chain joins TRBV2 and TRBJ1-1; no reliable D call. The germline V gene has CDR1 SNHLY and CDR2 FYNNEI. CDR3 length: 11 amino acids. CDR3 in DNA: TGTGTTAGGAGTTCCAACACTGAAGCTTTCTTT. This codes for CVRSSNTEAFF.

As regards this clonotype: Germline and junction disagree at one end, which may indicate a read error. The chain uses TRBV5-4 and TRBJ2-1; 8 bases match TRBD2. Germline lookup yields CDR1 SGHNT and CDR2 YYREEE (reference sequence). The CDR3 runs to 14 residues. The CDR3 is CASGLVSGDMEQFF. DNA for the CDR3: TGTGCCAGCGGCTTGGTTAGCGGGGACATGGAGCAGTTCTTC.

The V and J genes are TRBV19 and TRBJ2-1; 10 positions match TRBD2. The V gene's germline CDR1 is LNHDA and CDR2 SQIVND (reference sequence). J was trimmed by 9 bases and V by 8 bases; bases with no gene match: 7. The CDR3 is 13 amino acids. This chain's CDR3 is CASRSGGAAEQFF. The CDR3 coding sequence is TGTGCCAGTCGGAGCGGGGGGGCGGCTGAGCAGTTCTTC.

The V and J genes are TRBV20-1 and TRBJ2-1, with 15 bases matching TRBD2. J gave up 12 bases and V 3 bases, and 12 bases lay outside the gene matches. Germline V gene sequence: CDR1 DFQATT, CDR2 SNEGSKA (reference sequence). The CDR3 runs 16 residues. The CDR3, as DNA: TGCAGTGCTAGGGGGACGGGACTAGCGGGAGGCCAAACGCAGTTCTTC. Translation: CSARGTGLAGGQTQFF.

This clonotype has just a few counts. This chain joins TRBV20-1 and TRBJ1-3; D might be TRBD1 (6 bases). The CDR3 is made up of 15 amino acids. Germline V lookup: CDR1 DFQATT, CDR2 SNEGSKA (reference sequence). V was pared by 4 bases and J by 3 bases, with 16 bases between. The CDR3 region is CSAKGGLRSGNTIYF. DNA for the CDR3: TGCAGTGCTAAGGGGGGTCTTAGGAGTGGAAACACCATATATTTT.

This chain uses TRBV29-1 with TRBJ1-1; TRBD1 matches 9 bases. CDR3 length: 14 residues. V gave up 2 bases and J gave up 4 bases; unmatched junction bases: 5. Germline assignment: CDR1 SQVTM and CDR2 ANQGSEA. In DNA form, the CDR3 reads TGCAGCGTTGAATTCAAGACAGGGGGCACTGAAGCTTTCTTT. Translated, it gives CSVEFKTGGTEAFF.

This clonotype rates as medium-sized. The rearrangement uses TRBV27 and TRBJ2-5; TRBD2 matches at 9 bases. The CDR3 is 15 residues long. Trimming at V came to 3 bases and at J to 2 bases, leaving 4 bases not matched to a gene. Germline V lookup: CDR1 MNHEY, CDR2 SMNVEV (reference sequence). The CDR3 sequence: CASSFLAGVQETQYF. CDR3 nucleotides: TGTGCCAGCAGTTTCTTAGCGGGAGTGCAAGAGACCCAGTACTTC.

Ten or more counts support this clonotype. V gene TRBV27 combines with J gene TRBJ2-7; D remains unclear. The germline V gene has CDR1 MNHEY and CDR2 SMNVEV (reference sequence). V was clipped by 3 bases and J by 3 bases, with 15 bases between them. This CDR3 is built from 15 residues. In nucleotides, the CDR3 is TGTGCCAGCAGTTTTGTGGCTACCCTGGACTACGAGCAGTACTTC. It codes for CASSFVATLDYEQYF.

Points on this clonotype: This likely comes from a read error, as the CDR3 has no conserved phenylalanine or tryptophan at its end. The chain has TRBV7-3 and TRBJ1-1; D ambiguous. Germline V CDR1 and CDR2: SGHTA, FQGTGA. This CDR3 has 13 amino acids. The CDR3 here is CASSPTMNIEAFL. The CDR3 DNA follows: TGTGCCAGCAGCCCAACCATGAACATTGAAGCTTTCCTT.

The J gene is TRBJ2-1, the V gene TRBV6-5, with 16 positions matching TRBD2. CDR1 and CDR2 (germline): MNHEY, SVGAGI. The CDR3 has 14 residues. J was trimmed by 14 bases and V by 7 bases; bases with no gene match: 8. The CDR3: CASTDGTSGRAKFF. The CDR3 DNA follows: TGTGCCAGCACCGACGGGACTAGCGGGAGGGCCAAGTTCTTC.

This clonotype came up many times. The V gene is TRBV6-2 or TRBV6-3, the J gene TRBJ2-5; the match to TRBD2 covers 13 bases. This CDR3 spans 16 amino acids. Losses at the gene ends were 8 bases for V and 6 bases for J; bases not matched to a gene: 12. Germline V gives CDR1 MNHEY, CDR2 SVGEGT. CDR3 sequence reads: CASGRTTSGGIKTQYF. The DNA for the CDR3 is TGTGCCAGCGGCAGGACGACTAGCGGGGGGATAAAGACCCAGTACTTC.

This clonotype appeared a few times. The rearrangement joins TRBV3-1 to TRBJ1-4; D ambiguous. Germline V gene lookup returns CDR1 LGHDT and CDR2 YNNKEL (reference sequence). The germline V and J ends were trimmed by 0 bases and 4 bases, with 6 bases remaining between them. CDR3 length equals 14 residues. The CDR3 reads CASSQDSYNEKLFF. In DNA, the CDR3 is TGTGCCAGCAGCCAAGACAGCTATAATGAAAAACTGTTTTTT.

This clonotype was observed a few times. This chain uses TRBV12-3 or TRBV12-4 with TRBJ2-3, with 14 bases matching TRBD2. The junction had 4 bases not matched to a gene; V was cut back by 4 bases and J by 4 bases. CDR3 length: 16 amino acids. The CDR3 spells CASSSTSGRAPDTQYF. DNA for the CDR3: TGTGCCAGCAGTTCGACTAGCGGGAGGGCCCCAGATACGCAGTATTTT.

V usage is TRBV6-1 and J usage is TRBJ2-5, with a possible D match to TRBD2 (6 bases). The V gene lost 7 bases and the J gene lost 7 bases, with 19 bases spanning the gap. Germline CDR1 reads MNHNS; CDR2 reads SASEGT. The CDR3 totals 14 residues. CDR3 region: CASNEGGSGGTQYF. The CDR3 nucleotides read TGTGCCAGCAATGAGGGAGGAAGTGGCGGGACCCAGTACTTC.

At least ten counts were recorded for this clonotype. The V and J genes are TRBV20-1 and TRBJ2-1; D is ambiguous. This CDR3 has 12 amino acids. Trimming left V 3 bases short and J 5 bases short, with 8 bases between. Germline loops: CDR1 DFQATT, CDR2 SNEGSKA (reference sequence). CDR3 nucleotides: TGCAGTGCTAGGGACGGACACAATGAGCAGTTCTTC. The encoded protein is CSARDGHNEQFF.

The chain combines TRBV20-1 with TRBJ2-7; D uncertain. CDR1 and CDR2 from the germline V gene are DFQATT and SNEGSKA (reference sequence). Trimming took 2 bases from V and 4 from J, leaving 15 bases between them. The CDR3 sequence is 14 residues long. The CDR3 sequence is CSARPAPNGYEQYF. DNA of the CDR3: TGCAGTGCTAGACCTGCTCCGAACGGTTACGAGCAGTACTTC.